The 18 T cell receptor beta chains below were found in one sample sequenced in a study of T-cell reconstitution after alpha-beta-depleted transplantation in children. Unique molecular identifiers were built into the TCRbeta library. One entry per CDR3 protein results from TCRdb running MiXCR on the PCR reads. The sample has more than 550,000 distinct CDR3 sequences, more than 9% seen once. Material: PBMCs from the stem cell graft donor, obtained from the stem cell graft. These receptors were collected from a human donor who donated a stem cell graft to a child with acute myeloid leukemia.

This clonotype was seen a handful of times. V usage is TRBV29-1 and J usage is TRBJ2-7; TRBD1 matches 7 bases. This CDR3 region has 14 residues. CDR1 and CDR2 (germline): SQVTM, ANQGSEA. Trimming cost V 6 bases and J 2 bases; bases outside gene matches: 10. CDR3 residues: CSVGGDRDTYEQYF. DNA of the CDR3: TGCAGCGTGGGTGGTGACAGGGATACCTACGAGCAGTACTTC.

This clonotype was detected a few times. The chain uses TRBV6-1 and TRBJ1-5, with TRBD1 as a possible D gene (5 bases). The germline gives CDR1 MNHNS, CDR2 SASEGT. The CDR3 runs 15 residues. V was pared by 2 bases and J by 0 bases, with 8 bases between. In nucleotides, the CDR3 is TGTGCCAGCAGTGAACGGGGGAATAGCAATCAGCCCCAGCATTTT. Translated, it gives CASSERGNSNQPQHF.

The J gene is TRBJ1-4, the V gene TRBV7-2; D unresolved. The CDR3 totals 14 residues. V was trimmed by 3 bases and J by 3 bases, leaving 8 bases between them. The germline V gene encodes CDR1 SGHTA and CDR2 FQGNSA. The CDR3 loop is CASSFGRANEKLFF. CDR3 sequence (DNA): TGTGCCAGCAGCTTCGGGAGAGCTAATGAAAAACTGTTTTTT. Full variable domain (remainder filled in from reference TRBV7-2 and TRBJ1-4): GAGVSQSPSNKVTEKGKDVELRCDPISGHTALYWYRQSLGQGLEFLIYFQGNSAPDKSGLPSDRFSAERTGGSVSTLTIQRTQQEDSAVYLCASSFGRANEKLFFGSGTQLSVL.

The chain is built from TRBV25-1 and TRBJ1-4; no clear D gene. There are 15 residues in the CDR3. Trimming stripped 4 bases from V and 9 bases from J, with 18 bases between. Germline values: CDR1 MGHDK, CDR2 SYGVNS. The CDR3 DNA is TGTGCCAGCAGTGTATTAGACCGGAGGAATAAAAAACTGTTTTTT. This codes for CASSVLDRRNKKLFF.

The chain uses TRBV7-3 and TRBJ2-7; D gene ambiguous. This CDR3 has 14 amino acids. Germline-derived CDR1 and CDR2 are SGHTA and FQGTGA. With 5 bases removed from V and 4 bases from J, the gap between germline ends came to 15 bases. CDR3: CASSTRPSGYEQYF. The CDR3 coding sequence is TGTGCCAGCAGCACCAGACCCTCGGGTTACGAGCAGTACTTC.

This clonotype was counted at least ten times. This chain joins TRBV7-9 and TRBJ1-4, with D perhaps TRBD1 (5 bases). Germline V lookup: CDR1 SEHNR, CDR2 FQNEAQ (reference sequence). Trimming shortened V by 1 base and J by 5 bases, and 11 bases separated the two germline ends. This CDR3 region has 15 residues. The CDR3, as DNA: TGTGCCAGCAGCTTAGGTGGAGACAGAAATGAAAAACTGTTTTTT. Its translation: CASSLGGDRNEKLFF.

The chain is built from TRBV20-1 and TRBJ1-4; D remains ambiguous. Germline CDR1 reads DFQATT; CDR2 reads SNEGSKA (reference sequence). V lost 0 bases and J 6 bases, leaving 11 bases between the germline ends. This CDR3 has 14 amino acids. CDR3 nucleotides: TGCAGTGCTAGAGATCGGATCAGTTATGAAAAACTGTTTTTT. Protein: CSARDRISYEKLFF.

Ten or more counts support this clonotype. This chain links TRBV7-2 with TRBJ2-5, with D perhaps matching TRBD1 (5 bases). CDR3 size: 14 residues. Between the trimmed V and J ends, which lost 5 bases and 4 bases, there was a span of 14 bases. Germline V gene sequence: CDR1 SGHTA, CDR2 FQGNSA. The CDR3 bases are TGTGCCAGCAGCCAAGGGGCCGCCTCAGAGACCCAGTACTTC. The encoded protein is CASSQGAASETQYF. Combining the CDR3 with reference TRBV7-2 and TRBJ2-5 gives the whole variable domain GAGVSQSPSNKVTEKGKDVELRCDPISGHTALYWYRQSLGQGLEFLIYFQGNSAPDKSGLPSDRFSAERTGGSVSTLTIQRTQQEDSAVYLCASSQGAASETQYFGPGTRLLVL.

This clonotype has more than one count but fewer than ten. V usage is TRBV4-2 and J usage is TRBJ1-1; TRBD1 matches at 7 bases. The CDR3 has 15 residues. Losses at the gene ends were 3 bases for V and 1 base for J; bases not matched to a gene: 5. In germline, CDR1 is LGHNA, CDR2 YNFKEQ. Here the CDR3 reads CASSQVGQTNTEAFF. The CDR3, as DNA: TGTGCCAGCAGCCAGGTGGGACAGACGAACACTGAAGCTTTCTTT.

This clonotype has a count of ten or more. The chain carries TRBV24-1 and TRBJ2-1, with D possibly called TRBD1 or TRBD2 (5 bases each). Germline V gene lookup returns CDR1 KGHDR and CDR2 SFDVKD. This CDR3 has 13 amino acids. Trimming took off 3 bases at V and 8 bases at J, with 10 bases between the two ends. The CDR3 here is CATSDGWGYEQFF. The DNA of the CDR3 is TGTGCCACCAGTGATGGGTGGGGGTATGAGCAGTTCTTC.

The rearrangement uses TRBV2 and TRBJ2-7, with 7 nucleotides matching TRBD2. CDR1 is SNHLY, CDR2 FYNNEI, per germline. V was clipped by 1 base and J by 0 bases; unmatched bases: 0. The CDR3 is made up of 14 amino acids. The CDR3 reads CASSEGGSSYEQYF. The CDR3 DNA reads TGTGCCAGCAGTGAAGGCGGGAGCTCCTACGAGCAGTACTTC.

V usage is TRBV15 and J usage is TRBJ2-7; D call uncertain. Germline V CDR1 and CDR2: LNHNV, YYDKDF (reference sequence). V dropped 0 bases and J dropped 0 bases, with 9 bases sitting between them. This CDR3 contains 15 residues. The CDR3 DNA is TGTGCCACCAGCAGAGATATTTCCAGCTCCTACGAGCAGTACTTC. It codes for CATSRDISSSYEQYF.

V and J are TRBV12-3 or TRBV12-4 and TRBJ1-1; D might be TRBD1 (6 bases). The CDR3 spans 15 residues. The V and J ends lost 6 bases and 0 bases respectively, with 14 bases between them. The CDR3 protein is CASRAVDRLNTEAFF. The CDR3, as DNA: TGTGCCAGCAGGGCGGTCGACAGGTTGAACACTGAAGCTTTCTTT.

The chain links TRBV2 to TRBJ2-1; 8 bases are shared with TRBD2. The CDR3 runs to 16 residues. Per germline, CDR1 SNHLY and CDR2 FYNNEI. Germline trimming cut 6 bases from V and 5 bases from J; bases unmatched to any gene: 12. CDR3: CASRKLAVPPDNEQFF. The DNA of the CDR3 is TGTGCCAGCAGAAAACTAGCGGTCCCTCCTGACAATGAGCAGTTCTTC.

The chain couples TRBV27 to TRBJ2-3; 9 nucleotides agree with TRBD1. The V gene's germline CDR1 is MNHEY and CDR2 SMNVEV (reference sequence). The trim removed 8 bases at V and 3 bases at J, leaving 3 bases unmatched. The length of the CDR3 is 13 residues. The CDR3 DNA is TGTGCCAGCTTAGGACAGGGGACAGATACGCAGTATTTT. Residues: CASLGQGTDTQYF.

This sequence joins TRBV5-1 and TRBJ2-7; D is perhaps TRBD2 (6 bases). V dropped 4 bases and J dropped 4 bases, with 12 bases sitting between them. The CDR3 is 13 residues long. Germline V gene lookup returns CDR1 SGHRS and CDR2 YFSETQ. The CDR3 here is CASSTQEGYEQYF. The CDR3 bases are TGCGCCAGCAGCACACAGGAGGGATACGAGCAGTACTTC.

This clonotype was counted only a few times. The chain joins TRBV6-2 or TRBV6-3 to TRBJ2-7; TRBD2 aligns across 7 bases. The CDR3 has 14 residues. Germline loops: CDR1 MNHEY, CDR2 SVGEGT. Trimming took 6 bases from V and 6 from J; bases not matched to a gene: 11. The CDR3 is CASRERGGFIEQYF. Written as DNA, the CDR3 is TGTGCCAGCAGAGAAAGGGGAGGGTTCATCGAGCAGTACTTC.

This rearrangement joins TRBV7-9 to TRBJ1-5; no firm D call. Germline V gives CDR1 SEHNR, CDR2 FQNEAQ (reference sequence). The CDR3 is made up of 13 amino acids. V gave up 3 bases and J gave up 7 bases, with 10 bases separating them. CDR3 loop: CASSLDGPQPQHF. The CDR3 DNA sequence: TGTGCCAGCAGCTTGGACGGCCCGCAGCCCCAGCATTTT.